This TCR beta chain was retrieved from a study of T-cell reconstitution after alpha-beta-depleted transplantation in children. For TCRbeta, the library was prepared with unique molecular identifiers. TCRdb reprocessed the PCR reads via MiXCR and lists one record per CDR3 protein. This sample has some 490,000 distinct CDR3 sequences, with approximately 13% found just once. The CDR3 runs 13 residues. V lost 3 bases and J lost 8, with 8 bases in between. Germline V CDR1 and CDR2: ENHRY, SYGVKD. The chain carries TRBV10-3 and TRBJ1-6, with D hard to call. The clonotype originates from a human donor who donated a stem cell graft to a child with combined immunodeficiency. The sequencing here drew on PBMCs from the stem cell graft donor, taken from the stem cell graft. DNA for the CDR3: TGTGCCATCAGTGACCGACCTGATTCACCCCTCCACTTT. Protein: CAISDRPDSPLHF.